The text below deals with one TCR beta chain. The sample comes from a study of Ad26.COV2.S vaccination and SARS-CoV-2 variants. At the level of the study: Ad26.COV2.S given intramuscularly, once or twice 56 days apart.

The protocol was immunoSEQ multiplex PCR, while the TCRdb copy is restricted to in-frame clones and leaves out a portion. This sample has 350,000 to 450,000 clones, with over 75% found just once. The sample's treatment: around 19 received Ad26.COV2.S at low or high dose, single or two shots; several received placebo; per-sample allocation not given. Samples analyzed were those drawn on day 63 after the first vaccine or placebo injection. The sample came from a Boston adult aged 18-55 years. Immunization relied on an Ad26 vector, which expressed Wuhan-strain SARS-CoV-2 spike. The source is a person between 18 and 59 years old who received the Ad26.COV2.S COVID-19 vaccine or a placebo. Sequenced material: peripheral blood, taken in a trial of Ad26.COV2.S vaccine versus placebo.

CDR3 sequence reads: CASRPTGVYNQPQHF. The CDR3, as DNA: TGTGCCAGCAGGCCTACAGGGGTTTACAATCAGCCCCAGCATTTT. This sequence joins TRBV6-5 and TRBJ1-5, with TRBD1 identical over 7 bases. V lost 6 bases, J lost 3 bases, and 8 bases stayed unmatched. CDR3 length: 15 amino acids. The germline CDR1 and CDR2 sequences are MNHEY and SVGAGI.